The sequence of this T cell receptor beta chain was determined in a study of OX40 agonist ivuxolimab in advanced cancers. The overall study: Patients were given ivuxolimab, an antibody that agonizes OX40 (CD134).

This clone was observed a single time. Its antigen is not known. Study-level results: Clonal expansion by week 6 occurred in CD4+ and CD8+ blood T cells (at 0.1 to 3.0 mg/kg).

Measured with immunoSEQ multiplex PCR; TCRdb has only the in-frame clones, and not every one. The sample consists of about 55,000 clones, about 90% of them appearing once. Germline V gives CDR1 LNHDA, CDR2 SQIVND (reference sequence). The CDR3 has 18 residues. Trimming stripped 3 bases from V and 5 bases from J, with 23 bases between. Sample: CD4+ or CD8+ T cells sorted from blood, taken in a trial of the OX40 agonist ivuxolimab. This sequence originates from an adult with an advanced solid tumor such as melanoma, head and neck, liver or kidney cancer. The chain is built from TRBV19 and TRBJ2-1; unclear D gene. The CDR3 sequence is CASSIAPPGSLIHNEQFF. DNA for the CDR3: TGTGCCAGTAGTATCGCCCCCCCCGGCAGTTTGATTCACAATGAGCAGTTCTTC.